What follows are 30 T cell receptor beta chains derived from one specimen sequenced in a study of metastatic and nonmetastatic thyroid tumors. MiXCR re-clonotyped the PCR reads for TCRdb. This sample has 35,000 to 50,000 clones, with more than 15% found just once. All patients were treatment-naive before thyroid surgery. The material sequenced was blood. These receptors originate from a female donor with papillary thyroid cancer or a benign thyroid nodule (not recorded which). Some clones in this sample may be carry-over from other donors' samples.

This clone was counted at least ten times. The chain links TRBV28 to TRBJ2-4, with D possibly being TRBD1 or TRBD2 (6 bases each). CDR1 is MDHEN, CDR2 SYDVKM, per germline. The germline V and J ends were trimmed by 5 bases and 6 bases, with 11 bases remaining between them. This CDR3 is 13 amino acids long. This CDR3 is CASSRGPINIQYF. CDR3 in DNA: TGTGCCAGCAGTCGGGGGCCTATAAACATTCAGTACTTC.

This clone was counted ten times or more. This chain uses TRBV4-2 with TRBJ2-7; 9 bases are shared with TRBD1. The trim removed 6 bases at V and 6 bases at J, leaving 9 bases unmatched. There are 14 residues in the CDR3. The germline CDR1 and CDR2 sequences are LGHNA and YNFKEQ. The CDR3 nucleotides are TGTGCCAGCAGTATTGGGACAGGGAATAGCGAGCAGTACTTC. Translation gives CASSIGTGNSEQYF.

This clone was seen a few times. The V and J genes are TRBV28 and TRBJ1-5; D is unresolved. Germline CDR1 reads MDHEN; CDR2 reads SYDVKM. V was pared by 8 bases and J by 4 bases, with 18 bases between. The CDR3 runs to 15 residues. The CDR3 region is CASCPGYMNNQPQHF. As DNA, the CDR3 is TGTGCCAGCTGTCCCGGATACATGAATAATCAGCCCCAGCATTTT.

This clone was seen a few times. The rearrangement links TRBV4-3 to TRBJ1-4; D is ambiguous. The germline gives CDR1 LGHNA, CDR2 YSLEER. V lost 4 bases and J lost 8, with 14 bases in between. This CDR3 is built from 14 residues. CDR3 sequence (DNA): TGCGCCAGCAGCCCTTCACCTCAGAAGGAAAAACTGTTTTTT. It is translated as CASSPSPQKEKLFF.

This chain uses TRBV12-3 or TRBV12-4 with TRBJ1-2; no reliable D call. The CDR3 is 14 residues long. The V gene lost 0 bases and the J gene lost 7 bases, with 12 bases spanning the gap. Written as DNA, the CDR3 is TGTGCCAGCAGTTTAGCGAGCACGCAGTTTGGCTACACCTTC. It is translated as CASSLASTQFGYTF.

This clone was seen repeatedly, ten times or more. The V gene is TRBV19, the J gene TRBJ1-2; 9 bases agree with TRBD1. Germline-derived CDR1 and CDR2 are LNHDA and SQIVND (reference sequence). This CDR3 has 14 residues. The V segment lost 7 bases and the J segment 8 bases; nucleotides outside the gene matches: 11. CDR3 DNA: TGTGCCAGTACCCTCGAGGGACAGGGACGCGGCTACACCTTC. This gives the protein CASTLEGQGRGYTF.

This clone occurred many times. The chain carries TRBV6-1 and TRBJ1-4; perhaps TRBD1 as D (6 bases). Germline CDR1 and CDR2: MNHNS and SASEGT. V lost 1 base, J lost 6 bases, and 9 bases lay in between. There are 14 residues in the CDR3. The CDR3 spells CASSEGQVHEKLFF. In nucleotides, the CDR3 is TGTGCCAGCAGTGAAGGACAGGTTCATGAAAAACTGTTTTTT.

The chain combines TRBV19 with TRBJ2-7, with 10 bases matching TRBD2. V was clipped by 5 bases and J by 7 bases; unmatched bases: 11. The V gene's germline CDR1 is LNHDA and CDR2 SQIVND (reference sequence). The length of the CDR3 is 15 residues. In DNA, the CDR3 is TGTGCCAGTAGTGTTTCAGCGGGGGGGCCGCGTGAGCAGTACTTC. It codes for CASSVSAGGPREQYF.

Turning to this clone: This clone may be a read error of a much larger clone one base away. This chain links TRBV9 with TRBJ1-4, with a weak D call TRBD1 (5 bases). The germline V gene encodes CDR1 SGDLS and CDR2 YYNGEE. This CDR3 region has 15 residues. Trimming shortened V by 1 base and J by 11 bases, and 18 bases separated the two germline ends. The CDR3 nucleotides read TGTGCCAGCAGCGTAACCGGGGCAGCGGTGGAGAAACTGTTTTTT. Translating it yields CASSVTGAAVEKLFF.

This clone was observed many times. The chain employs TRBV28 and TRBJ1-1, with 7 bases identical to TRBD1. Germline CDR1 and CDR2: MDHEN and SYDVKM. V dropped 6 bases and J dropped 10; count of bases not matched to a gene: 11. The CDR3 loop spans 13 amino acids. The CDR3: CASSLLEGAGAFF. CDR3 sequence (DNA): TGTGCCAGCAGCCTTCTGGAGGGGGCAGGAGCTTTCTTT.

The V gene is TRBV6-1, the J gene TRBJ2-6, with a weak D call TRBD2 (5 bases). Germline CDR1 MNHNS, CDR2 SASEGT. V shed 6 bases and J shed 0 bases, with 12 bases lying between them. The CDR3 has 16 amino acids. The CDR3 protein is CASRPDGGSGANVLTF. In DNA form, the CDR3 reads TGTGCCAGCAGACCCGACGGAGGCTCTGGGGCCAACGTCCTGACTTTC.

This clone is a singleton in its sample. The chain employs TRBV2 and TRBJ2-7; no reliable D call. The CDR3 contains 16 residues. V lost 2 bases and J lost 0, with 14 bases in between. Germline lookup yields CDR1 SNHLY and CDR2 FYNNEI. CDR3 nucleotides: TGTGCCAGCAGTGAAAAGGTAGTCGTGAGCTCCTACGAGCAGTACTTC. This codes for CASSEKVVVSSYEQYF.

The rearrangement links TRBV6-1 to TRBJ1-2; weak D call: TRBD1 (5 bases). Between the trimmed V and J ends, which lost 5 bases and 8 bases, there was a span of 24 bases. This CDR3 comprises 16 residues. Germline lookup yields CDR1 MNHNS and CDR2 SASEGT. The CDR3 nucleotides are TGTGCCAGCAGTCCACGCTCCGGGACTGCCGTACGAGGCTACACCTTC. The encoded protein is CASSPRSGTAVRGYTF.

Concerning this clone: At one end, the junction sequence differs from germline, possibly due to a read error. The V gene is TRBV6-1, the J gene TRBJ2-1; weak D call: TRBD2 (5 bases). CDR1 and CDR2 from the germline V gene are MNHNS and SASEGT. The CDR3 loop spans 12 amino acids. CDR3 coding DNA: TGTGCCAGCAGTCCCGGCCATCTAGCTCAGCTCTTC. Protein: CASSPGHLAQLF.

This clone was seen repeatedly, ten times or more. The CDR3 spells CAWRSRGPVRDTQYF. DNA for the CDR3: TGTGCCTGGAGAAGTCGAGGGCCAGTGAGAGATACGCAGTATTTT. This rearrangement joins TRBV30 to TRBJ2-3, with a weak D call TRBD2 (5 bases). The CDR3 covers 15 residues. Germline V CDR1 and CDR2: GTSNPN, SVGIG (reference sequence). V lost 3 bases and J 5 bases, leaving 18 bases between the germline ends.

This clone has a count of ten or more. The chain employs TRBV3-1 and TRBJ1-1, with a weak D call TRBD1 (6 bases). In germline, CDR1 is LGHDT, CDR2 YNNKEL (reference sequence). The germline V and J ends were trimmed by 3 bases and 11 bases, with 19 bases remaining between them. CDR3 length: 14 amino acids. In nucleotides, the CDR3 is TGTGCCAGCAGCCATAAGGGAGGAACAGGGAATGCTTTCTTT. It specifies CASSHKGGTGNAFF. The full variable domain, with the rest looked up from reference TRBV3-1 and TRBJ1-1, is DTAVSQTPKYLVTQMGNDKSIKCEQNLGHDTMYWYKQDSKKFLKIMFSYNNKELIINETVPNRFSPKSPDKAHLNLHINSLELGDSAVYFCASSHKGGTGNAFFGQGTRLTVV.

The gene calls are TRBV7-3 and TRBJ2-7, with TRBD1 identical over 8 bases. CDR1 and CDR2 (germline): SGHTA, FQGTGA. V was pared by 2 bases and J by 6 bases, with 3 bases of the junction left unmatched. The CDR3 sequence is 13 residues long. Here the CDR3 DNA reads TGTGCCAGCAGCTTAGGACAGGGAGGCGAGCAGTACTTC. It codes for CASSLGQGGEQYF.

The gene calls are TRBV20-1 and TRBJ2-3; TRBD2 agrees at 11 bases. Per germline, CDR1 DFQATT and CDR2 SNEGSKA (reference sequence). The CDR3 runs 19 residues. V was clipped by 1 base and J by 0 bases; unmatched bases: 12. The CDR3 is CSARGVGTSGLSSTDTQYF. The CDR3 bases are TGCAGTGCTAGAGGGGTGGGGACTAGCGGATTGAGTAGCACAGATACGCAGTATTTT.

This clone was observed many times. The chain couples TRBV6-1 to TRBJ2-2; TRBD2 aligns across 7 bases. The V and J ends lost 4 bases and 5 bases, in that order; junction bases with no gene match: 10. The CDR3 has 16 residues. The V gene's germline CDR1 is MNHNS and CDR2 SASEGT. CDR3 nucleotide sequence: TGTGCCAGCAGTGTCTTTAGGGAGGGTTCGACCGGGGAGCTGTTTTTT. It codes for CASSVFREGSTGELFF.

This clone was observed a few times. No conserved phenylalanine or tryptophan ends this CDR3, so it is likely a read error. It is unclear where the CDR3 begins or ends on the DNA, so no DNA is shown, and the CDR3 is as TCRdb lists it. J is TRBJ2-1 and V is TRBV6-2 or TRBV6-3; the D call TRBD2 from the table was never checked on the DNA. From germline, CDR1 is MNHEY and CDR2 SVGEGT. The CDR3 is 12 amino acids long, termini counted. The CDR3 spells CASQRGSDEKFL.

This clone was recorded many times. The gene calls are TRBV5-1 and TRBJ2-7, with D possibly being TRBD1 (5 bases). This CDR3 region has 14 residues. The germline CDR1 and CDR2 sequences are SGHRS and YFSETQ. Trimming took 4 bases from V and 3 from J, leaving 14 bases between them. The CDR3 coding sequence is TGCGCCAGCAGCCTTGACAGAATGGTCTACGAGCAGTACTTC. This codes for CASSLDRMVYEQYF.

This clone was seen ten or more times. The rearrangement links TRBV5-6 to TRBJ2-7; 7 bases map to TRBD2. Germline CDR1 and CDR2: SGHDT and YYEEEE. Trimming took 4 bases from V and 4 from J; bases not matched to a gene: 14. This CDR3 has 16 residues. The CDR3 region is CASSLTASGAYYEQYF. The CDR3 DNA sequence: TGTGCCAGCAGCCTGACCGCCAGCGGGGCATATTACGAGCAGTACTTC.

This clone was counted only a few times. The J gene is TRBJ2-1, the V gene TRBV12-3 or TRBV12-4; tentatively, D is TRBD1 (6 bases). The germline V and J ends were trimmed by 6 bases and 3 bases, with 15 bases remaining between them. The CDR3 is made up of 15 amino acids. In DNA form, the CDR3 reads TGTGCCAGCAGGCTAATTGGACAGTACTACAATGAGCAGTTCTTC. Translating it yields CASRLIGQYYNEQFF.

On this clone itself: A much larger clone lies one base from this, so it may be a read error. Other DNA sequences in this sample translate to the same CDR3. This chain connects TRBV7-2 to TRBJ2-6; 7 nucleotides match TRBD1. This CDR3 is built from 15 residues. From germline, CDR1 is SGHTA and CDR2 FQGNSA. The CDR3 loop reads CASSFQGVGANVLTF. The CDR3 DNA reads TGTGCCAGCAGCTTCCAGGGGGTTGGGGCCAACGTCCTTACTTTC.

To note about this clone: A much larger clone differs from this one at a single base, so this may be a read error. V gene TRBV11-2 combines with J gene TRBJ2-7; TRBD1 matches at 8 bases. Germline CDR1 SGHAT, CDR2 FQNNGV. Losses at the gene ends were 7 bases for V and 2 bases for J; bases not matched to a gene: 16. There are 17 residues in the CDR3. CDR3 sequence reads: CASIWGASGQDTYEQYF. The CDR3 DNA follows: TGTGCCAGCATCTGGGGGGCTTCGGGACAGGACACCTACGAGCAGTACTTC.

This clone has a count of ten or more. The chain combines TRBV6-1 with TRBJ1-2; D unresolved. This CDR3 has 13 amino acids. In germline, CDR1 is MNHNS, CDR2 SASEGT. Trimming stripped 4 bases from V and 4 bases from J, with 10 bases between. In DNA form, the CDR3 reads TGTGCCAGCAGTGCCGCAACCGCCTATGGCTACACCTTC. This translates into CASSAATAYGYTF.

This clone was seen many times. This chain joins TRBV6-1 and TRBJ1-2, with D perhaps TRBD1 (5 bases). Trimming left V 6 bases short and J 8 bases short, with 13 bases between. The CDR3 consists of 12 residues. Germline values: CDR1 MNHNS, CDR2 SASEGT. The CDR3 bases are TGTGCCAGCAGCCAGGGTCCGGACGGCTACACCTTC. Translation: CASSQGPDGYTF.

This clone was detected many times. The chain uses TRBV20-1 and TRBJ2-7; 7 bases line up with TRBD1. The V segment lost 5 bases and the J segment 4 bases; nucleotides outside the gene matches: 11. The CDR3 has 14 residues. The germline CDR1 and CDR2 sequences are DFQATT and SNEGSKA (reference sequence). CDR3 DNA: TGCAGTGCTTGTAGCCCGGGACAGTCATACGAGCAGTACTTC. The encoded protein is CSACSPGQSYEQYF.

This clone has at least ten counts. J is TRBJ1-1 and V is TRBV30, with 8 bases that match TRBD1. V gave up 1 base and J gave up 4 bases; unmatched junction bases: 17. Germline V gene sequence: CDR1 GTSNPN, CDR2 SVGIG (reference sequence). The CDR3 spans 18 residues. The CDR3 sequence is CAWSARYPRDRSATEAFF. CDR3 DNA sequence: TGTGCCTGGAGTGCCCGATATCCCCGGGACAGGTCGGCCACTGAAGCTTTCTTT.

Ten or more counts support this clone. With a much larger clone just one base away, this may be a read error. The chain recombines TRBV7-2 with TRBJ2-7; TRBD2 agrees at 10 bases. J was trimmed by 2 bases and V by 3 bases; bases with no gene match: 4. There are 15 residues in the CDR3. CDR1 SGHTA and CDR2 FQGNSA come from the germline V gene. For the CDR3, the DNA is TGTGCCAGCAGCTTTAGCGGGAGGAACCCCTACGAGCAGTACTTC. Its protein is CASSFSGRNPYEQYF.